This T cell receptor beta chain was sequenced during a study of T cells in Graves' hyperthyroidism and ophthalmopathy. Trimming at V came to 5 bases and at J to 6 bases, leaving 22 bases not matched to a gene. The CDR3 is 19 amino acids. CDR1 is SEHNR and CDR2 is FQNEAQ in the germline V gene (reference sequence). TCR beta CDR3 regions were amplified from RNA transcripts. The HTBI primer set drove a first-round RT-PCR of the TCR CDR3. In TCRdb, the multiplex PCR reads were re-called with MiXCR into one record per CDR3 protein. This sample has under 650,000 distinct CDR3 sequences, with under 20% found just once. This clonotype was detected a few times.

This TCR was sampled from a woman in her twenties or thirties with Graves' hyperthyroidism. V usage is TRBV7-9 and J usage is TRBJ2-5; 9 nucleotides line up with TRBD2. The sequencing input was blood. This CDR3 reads CASSPRGETSGGGRQTQYF. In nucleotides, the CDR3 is TGTGCCAGCAGCCCCCGAGGGGAGACTAGCGGAGGGGGGAGGCAGACCCAGTACTTC.